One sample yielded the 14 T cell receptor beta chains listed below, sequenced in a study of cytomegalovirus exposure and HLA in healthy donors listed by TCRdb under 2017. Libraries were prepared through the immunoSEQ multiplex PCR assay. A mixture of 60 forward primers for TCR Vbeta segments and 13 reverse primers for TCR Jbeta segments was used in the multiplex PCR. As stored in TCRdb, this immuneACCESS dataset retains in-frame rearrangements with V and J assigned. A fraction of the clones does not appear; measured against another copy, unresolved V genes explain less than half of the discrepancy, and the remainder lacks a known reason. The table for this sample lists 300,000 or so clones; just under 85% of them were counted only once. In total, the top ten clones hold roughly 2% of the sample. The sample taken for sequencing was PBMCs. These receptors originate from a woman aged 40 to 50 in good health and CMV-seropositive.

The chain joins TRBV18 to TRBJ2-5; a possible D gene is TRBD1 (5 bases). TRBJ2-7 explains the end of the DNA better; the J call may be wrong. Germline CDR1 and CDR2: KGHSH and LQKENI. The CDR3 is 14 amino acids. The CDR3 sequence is CASSQMTVSYEQYF. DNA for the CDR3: TGTGCCAGCTCACAAATGACAGTATCCTACGAGCAGTACTTC.

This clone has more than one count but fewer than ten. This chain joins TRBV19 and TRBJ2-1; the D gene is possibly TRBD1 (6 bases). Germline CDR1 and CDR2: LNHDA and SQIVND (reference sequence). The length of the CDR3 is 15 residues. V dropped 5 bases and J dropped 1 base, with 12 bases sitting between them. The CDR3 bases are TGTGCCAGTAGTCCTCGGGACACATCCTACAATGAGCAGTTCTTC. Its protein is CASSPRDTSYNEQFF.

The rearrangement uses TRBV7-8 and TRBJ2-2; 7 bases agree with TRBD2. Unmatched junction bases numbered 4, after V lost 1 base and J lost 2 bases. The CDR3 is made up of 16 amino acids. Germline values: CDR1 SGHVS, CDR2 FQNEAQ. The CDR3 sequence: CASSLGPSGNTGELFF. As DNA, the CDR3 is TGTGCCAGCAGCTTAGGGCCTAGCGGAAACACCGGGGAGCTGTTTTTT.

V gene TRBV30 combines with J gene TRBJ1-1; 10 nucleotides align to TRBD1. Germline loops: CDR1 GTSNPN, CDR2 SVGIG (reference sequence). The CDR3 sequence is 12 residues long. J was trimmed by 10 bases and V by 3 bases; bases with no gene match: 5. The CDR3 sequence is CAWSVGTGAAFF. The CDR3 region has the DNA TGTGCCTGGAGCGTTGGGACAGGGGCAGCTTTCTTT.

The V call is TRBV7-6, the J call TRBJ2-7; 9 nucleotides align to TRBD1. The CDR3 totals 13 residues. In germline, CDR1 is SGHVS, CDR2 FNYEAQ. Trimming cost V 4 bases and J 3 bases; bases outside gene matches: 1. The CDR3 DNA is TGTGCCAGCAGCTCGACAGGGGGCTACGAGCAGTACTTC. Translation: CASSSTGGYEQYF.

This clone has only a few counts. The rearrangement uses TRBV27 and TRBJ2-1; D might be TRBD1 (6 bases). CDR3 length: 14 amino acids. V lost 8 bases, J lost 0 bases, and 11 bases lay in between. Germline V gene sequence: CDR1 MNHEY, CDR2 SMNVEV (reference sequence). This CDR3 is CASHGQYSYNEQFF. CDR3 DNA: TGTGCCAGCCATGGACAGTACTCCTACAATGAGCAGTTCTTC.

CDR3 in amino acids: CASSLTLDSNSPLHF. Here the CDR3 DNA reads TGTGCCAGCAGCTTAACTTTGGACAGTAATTCACCCCTCCACTTT. J is TRBJ1-6 and V is TRBV7-3; possible D gene TRBD1, 6 bases. Trimming left V 0 bases short and J 6 bases short, with 9 bases between. Germline V gene sequence: CDR1 SGHTA, CDR2 FQGTGA. The CDR3 loop spans 15 amino acids.

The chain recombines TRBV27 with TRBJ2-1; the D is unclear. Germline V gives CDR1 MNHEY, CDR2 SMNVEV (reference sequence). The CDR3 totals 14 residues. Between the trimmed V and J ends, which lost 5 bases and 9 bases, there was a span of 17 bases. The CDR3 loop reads CASSPFFQGGEQFF. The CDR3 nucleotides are TGTGCCAGCAGTCCATTCTTCCAAGGCGGTGAGCAGTTCTTC.

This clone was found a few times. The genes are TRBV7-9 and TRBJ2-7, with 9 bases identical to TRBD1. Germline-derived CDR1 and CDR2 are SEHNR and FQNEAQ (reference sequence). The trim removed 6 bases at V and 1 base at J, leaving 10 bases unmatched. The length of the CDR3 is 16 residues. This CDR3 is CASRPTGTGMSYEQYF. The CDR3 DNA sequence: TGTGCCAGCAGACCTACCGGGACAGGGATGTCCTACGAGCAGTACTTC.

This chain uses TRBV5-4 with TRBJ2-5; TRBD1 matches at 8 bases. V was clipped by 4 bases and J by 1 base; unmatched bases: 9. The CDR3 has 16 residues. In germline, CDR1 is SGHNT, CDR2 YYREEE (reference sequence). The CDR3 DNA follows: TGTGCCAGCAGCCTTGACAGGGGTTGGGGCCAAGAGACCCAGTACTTC. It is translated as CASSLDRGWGQETQYF. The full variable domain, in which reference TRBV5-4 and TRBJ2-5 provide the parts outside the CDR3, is ETGVTQSPTHLIKTRGQQVTLRCSSQSGHNTVSWYQQALGQGPQFIFQYYREEENGRGNFPPRFSGLQFPNYSSELNVNALELDDSALYLCASSLDRGWGQETQYFGPGTRLLVL.

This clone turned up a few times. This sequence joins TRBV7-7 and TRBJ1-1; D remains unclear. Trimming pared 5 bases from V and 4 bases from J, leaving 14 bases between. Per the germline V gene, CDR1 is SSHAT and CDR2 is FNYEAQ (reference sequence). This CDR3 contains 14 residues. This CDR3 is CASSPSDSGTEAFF. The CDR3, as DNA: TGTGCCAGCAGCCCCTCGGATAGCGGCACTGAAGCTTTCTTT.

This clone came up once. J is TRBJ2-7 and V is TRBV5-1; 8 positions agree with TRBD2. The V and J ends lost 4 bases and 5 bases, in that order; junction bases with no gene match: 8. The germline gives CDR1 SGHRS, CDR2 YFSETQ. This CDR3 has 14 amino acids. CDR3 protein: CASSPGVAGNEQYF. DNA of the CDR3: TGCGCCAGCAGCCCCGGGGTAGCGGGAAACGAGCAGTACTTC.

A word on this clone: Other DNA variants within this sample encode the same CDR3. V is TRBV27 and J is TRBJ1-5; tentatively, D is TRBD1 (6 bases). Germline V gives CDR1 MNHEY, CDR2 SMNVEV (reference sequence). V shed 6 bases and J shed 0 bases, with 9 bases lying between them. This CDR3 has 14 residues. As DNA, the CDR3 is TGTGCCAGCAGGCGGACAGATAGCAATCAGCCCCAGCATTTT. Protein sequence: CASRRTDSNQPQHF.

The CDR3 loop reads CASSSPLTGSSYNEQFF. The CDR3, as DNA: TGCGCCAGCAGCTCCCCTCTAACTGGGAGCTCCTACAATGAGCAGTTCTTC. The rearrangement joins TRBV5-1 to TRBJ2-1, with D perhaps TRBD2 (5 bases). The ends were cut back, 3 bases at V and 0 bases at J, with 16 bases in the middle. The CDR3 is 17 amino acids. CDR1 is SGHRS and CDR2 is YFSETQ in the germline V gene.